A single sample is the source of the 21 T cell receptor beta chains below, sequenced in a study of T cells after yellow fever vaccination. TCRdb reanalysed the 5' RACE reads using MiXCR and keeps one entry per CDR3 protein. The sample records a few hundred thousand distinct CDR3 sequences, approximately 6.3% being singletons. Source: CD4+ T cells sorted from PBMCs, taken on the day of the yellow fever booster vaccination. These receptors were collected from a young man who received the YFV17D yellow fever vaccine.

This clonotype came up a few times. The chain recombines TRBV2 with TRBJ1-2; D may be TRBD1 (5 bases). The CDR3 has 11 amino acids. V shed 2 bases and J shed 13 bases, with 11 bases lying between them. Germline V gene data show CDR1 as SNHLY and CDR2 as FYNNEI. The chain's CDR3 is CASSERGLPTF. The CDR3 coding sequence is TGTGCCAGCAGTGAAAGGGGCCTTCCCACCTTC. Full variable domain (outside the CDR3, taken from reference TRBV2 and TRBJ1-2): EPEVTQTPSHQVTQMGQEVILRCVPISNHLYFYWYRQILGQKVEFLVSFYNNEISEKSEIFDDQFSVERPDGSNFTLKIRSTKLEDSAMYFCASSERGLPTFGSGTRLTVV.

This clonotype has a count of ten or more. This chain links TRBV6-1 with TRBJ2-5; D may be TRBD1 (6 bases). The CDR3 sequence is 16 residues long. The V end was cut by 6 bases, the J end by 2 bases, with 19 bases between. The V gene's germline CDR1 is MNHNS and CDR2 SASEGT. CDR3 DNA: TGTGCCAGCAGCCCCCCTGGACAGCCCTCACAAGAGACCCAGTACTTC. The encoded protein is CASSPPGQPSQETQYF.

The rearrangement joins TRBV28 to TRBJ2-6; no definite D call. CDR3 length: 14 residues. Germline assignment: CDR1 MDHEN and CDR2 SYDVKM. V was shortened by 5 bases and J by 2 bases, with 7 bases between the two germline ends. This chain's CDR3 is CASSLIPGANVLTF. The CDR3, as DNA: TGTGCCAGCAGTCTCATCCCTGGGGCCAACGTCCTGACTTTC.

This clonotype has a handful of counts. This sequence joins TRBV29-1 and TRBJ2-5; unclear D gene. The CDR3 contains 14 residues. Trimming stripped 7 bases from V and 2 bases from J, with 17 bases between. Germline V lookup: CDR1 SQVTM, CDR2 ANQGSEA. The CDR3 loop is CSGRTERKQETQYF. Here the CDR3 DNA reads TGCAGCGGCCGAACAGAAAGGAAGCAAGAGACCCAGTACTTC.

This clonotype was seen a handful of times. The chain recombines TRBV5-1 with TRBJ1-2; no clear D gene. Germline V gene lookup returns CDR1 SGHRS and CDR2 YFSETQ. The CDR3 runs to 12 residues. Trimming removed 0 bases from V and 4 bases from J, with 4 bases in between. CDR3 residues: CASSLDRYGYTF. The CDR3 DNA follows: TGCGCCAGCAGCTTGGATCGCTATGGCTACACCTTC.

There are many counts of this clonotype. This chain uses TRBV29-1 with TRBJ2-2, with 9 positions matching TRBD1. The trim removed 0 bases at V and 2 bases at J, leaving 7 bases unmatched. Germline-derived CDR1 and CDR2 are SQVTM and ANQGSEA. The CDR3 has 17 amino acids. CDR3 region: CSVEDFYRGRNTGELFF. The CDR3 coding sequence is TGCAGCGTTGAAGATTTCTACAGGGGGCGAAACACCGGGGAGCTGTTTTTT.

The chain combines TRBV5-4 with TRBJ2-1; perhaps D is TRBD1 or TRBD2 (5 bases each). The germline gives CDR1 SGHNT, CDR2 YYREEE (reference sequence). The ends were cut back, 3 bases at V and 16 bases at J, with 17 bases in the middle. This CDR3 is built from 12 residues. In nucleotides, the CDR3 is TGTGCCAGCAGCTACGGGACCTCAACTCCCTTCTTC. Translation: CASSYGTSTPFF. Full variable domain (rest looked up from reference TRBV5-4 and TRBJ2-1): ETGVTQSPTHLIKTRGQQVTLRCSSQSGHNTVSWYQQALGQGPQFIFQYYREEENGRGNFPPRFSGLQFPNYSSELNVNALELDDSALYLCASSYGTSTPFFGPGTRLTVL.

The sample holds many counts of this clonotype. V is TRBV7-6 and J is TRBJ2-5; D ambiguous. The germline V gene encodes CDR1 SGHVS and CDR2 FNYEAQ. This CDR3 region has 12 residues. Trimming removed 5 bases from V and 5 bases from J, with 9 bases in between. CDR3: CASSPEGETQYF. The CDR3 DNA reads as TGTGCCAGCAGCCCCGAAGGGGAGACCCAGTACTTC.

This clonotype showed up just a few times. The CDR3 reads CASSRWDRGLAGGLYEQYF. CDR3 bases: TGCGCCAGCAGCCGATGGGACAGGGGGCTAGCGGGAGGGCTTTACGAGCAGTACTTC. The V and J genes are TRBV5-1 and TRBJ2-7; D may be TRBD1 or TRBD2 (12 bases each). CDR3 length equals 19 residues. Germline CDR1 and CDR2: SGHRS and YFSETQ. The ends were cut back, 4 bases at V and 4 bases at J, with 30 bases in the middle.

This clonotype was observed a handful of times. The chain couples TRBV5-1 to TRBJ2-1; TRBD2 agrees at 14 bases. CDR3 length equals 19 residues. V lost 5 bases and J lost 6; bases outside the gene matches: 16. CDR1 is SGHRS and CDR2 is YFSETQ in the germline V gene. CDR3 coding DNA: TGCGCCAGCAGTGCGTTCCCGGGACTAGCGGGAGTCGCCACCAATGAGCAGTTCTTC. It is translated as CASSAFPGLAGVATNEQFF.

The chain has TRBV5-1 and TRBJ2-5, with TRBD1 matching 7 bases. In germline, CDR1 is SGHRS, CDR2 YFSETQ. Trimming cost V 0 bases and J 9 bases; bases outside gene matches: 14. The CDR3 is 16 amino acids. Written as DNA, the CDR3 is TGCGCCAGCAGCTTGGGTACAGGGGCTACCCAATCGTCCCAGTACTTC. Protein product: CASSLGTGATQSSQYF.

The V call is TRBV18, the J call TRBJ1-5; no clear D gene. CDR1 and CDR2 (germline): KGHSH, LQKENI. The V and J ends lost 3 bases and 7 bases respectively, with 22 bases between them. The CDR3 has 17 amino acids. The CDR3 is CASSPPRGVGSEQPQHF. The CDR3 region has the DNA TGTGCCAGCTCACCCCCCCGGGGAGTCGGGTCGGAGCAGCCCCAGCATTTT.

The table lists this clonotype with a few counts. This chain connects TRBV5-4 to TRBJ2-7; 9 bases line up with TRBD1. CDR1 and CDR2 (germline): SGHNT, YYREEE (reference sequence). J gave up 4 bases and V 4 bases, and 12 bases lay outside the gene matches. The CDR3 spans 16 residues. The CDR3 DNA follows: TGTGCCAGCAGCCCTGGGAGTACAGGGGGCGAGTACGAGCAGTACTTC. Translation gives CASSPGSTGGEYEQYF.

This clonotype was seen only a few times. The rearrangement links TRBV20-1 to TRBJ1-5; D is uncertain. Looked up from germline, CDR1 is DFQATT and CDR2 is SNEGSKA (reference sequence). The CDR3 contains 15 residues. V lost 0 bases and J lost 2, with 11 bases in between. The CDR3 region is CSARDRTVGNQPQHF. For the CDR3, the DNA is TGCAGTGCTAGAGATCGTACTGTGGGCAATCAGCCCCAGCATTTT.

This clonotype was seen a few times. The chain employs TRBV24-1 and TRBJ2-5; weak D call: TRBD2 (6 bases). Trimming took off 5 bases at V and 5 bases at J, with 8 bases between the two ends. The CDR3 contains 12 residues. The V gene's germline CDR1 is KGHDR and CDR2 SFDVKD. The CDR3 DNA sequence: TGTGCCACCAGTGGGGACTCGGAGACCCAGTACTTC. This codes for CATSGDSETQYF.

This chain joins TRBV29-1 and TRBJ2-1; 8 bases fit TRBD1. Per the germline V gene, CDR1 is SQVTM and CDR2 is ANQGSEA. This CDR3 contains 16 residues. The trim removed 2 bases at V and 7 bases at J, leaving 13 bases unmatched. The CDR3 DNA reads TGCAGCGTTGAACTGACAGGGGTGGGATTTGGGAATGAGCAGTTCTTC. Translated, it gives CSVELTGVGFGNEQFF.

This clonotype was detected ten times or more. The chain links TRBV5-1 to TRBJ1-1, with D uncertain. This CDR3 is built from 13 residues. Trimming took 6 bases from V and 0 from J, leaving 9 bases between them. From germline, CDR1 is SGHRS and CDR2 YFSETQ. CDR3 nucleotide sequence: TGCGCCAGCATGAAGGACCTGAACACTGAAGCTTTCTTT. Its translation is CASMKDLNTEAFF.

The chain employs TRBV7-2 and TRBJ1-1; possible D gene TRBD1, 6 bases. The CDR3 is 14 residues long. V was cut by 5 bases and J by 7 bases, with 17 bases left in between. The germline V gene has CDR1 SGHTA and CDR2 FQGNSA. CDR3 sequence: CASSKNRELGEAFF. CDR3 sequence (DNA): TGTGCCAGCAGCAAGAACAGGGAATTGGGTGAAGCTTTCTTT.

This clonotype was seen repeatedly, ten times or more. The rearrangement uses TRBV24-1 and TRBJ2-2; TRBD2 matches at 8 bases. This CDR3 comprises 14 residues. V lost 6 bases, J lost 4 bases, and 3 bases stayed unmatched. The germline V gene has CDR1 KGHDR and CDR2 SFDVKD. The CDR3 DNA reads TGTGCCACCAGTCCCGGGACTAGCACCGGGGAGCTGTTTTTT. This gives the protein CATSPGTSTGELFF.

This clonotype came up a few times. V usage is TRBV2 and J usage is TRBJ2-7; a possible D gene is TRBD1 (5 bases). This CDR3 spans 12 amino acids. V shed 10 bases and J shed 2 bases, with 12 bases lying between them. CDR1 and CDR2 from the germline V gene are SNHLY and FYNNEI. CDR3 DNA: TGTGCCATTAGTGAAGGGGCCTACGAGCAGTACTTC. As protein: CAISEGAYEQYF.

CDR3 sequence reads: CASSRRQGQTEAFF. The CDR3 DNA reads TGTGCCAGCAGTAGACGACAGGGCCAGACTGAAGCTTTCTTT. The V and J genes are TRBV6-5 and TRBJ1-1, with 7 nucleotides matching TRBD1. Germline V gene lookup returns CDR1 MNHEY and CDR2 SVGAGI. The CDR3 loop spans 14 amino acids. V lost 5 bases and J lost 5; bases outside the gene matches: 8.